These 9 T cell receptor beta chains originate from one sample sequenced in a study of regulatory T cells in long-lasting Graves disease. Time point described: persistent/refractory GD, antithyroid drugs over 5 years with positive TRAb. Researchers made the TCR library from RNA that was extracted from PBMCs. The TCR beta library used iRepertoire HTBI primers with Arm-PCR amplification of CDR3. From the multiplex PCR reads, TCRdb called clonotypes with MiXCR, one entry per CDR3 protein. Among around 400,000 distinct CDR3 sequences listed, 23% were seen once. This sample comprised peripheral blood mononuclear cells (PBMCs), obtained when the disease was refractory, from a patient treated with antithyroid drugs. The receptors were gathered from a female donor with Graves disease.

V usage is TRBV10-3 and J usage is TRBJ2-6, with 9 bases aligning to TRBD2. The CDR3 extends over 16 amino acids. The germline CDR1 and CDR2 sequences are ENHRY and SYGVKD. V trimming: 10 bases; J trimming: 0 bases; junction bases outside the gene matches: 7. CDR3 in DNA: TGTGCCACCCGGACTAGCGTGAGCTCTGGGGCCAACGTCCTGACTTTC. It translates to CATRTSVSSGANVLTF.

In its sample, this clonotype was seen many times. One end of the junction varies from germline; a read error may be responsible. The chain combines TRBV28 with TRBJ2-7; D ambiguous. The CDR3 is 12 residues long. Germline CDR1 and CDR2: MDHEN and SYDVKM. The CDR3 reads CASRASGNPIDF. For the CDR3, the DNA is TGTGCCAGCAGGGCATCTGGGAACCCCATTGATTTC.

This clonotype was seen repeatedly, ten times or more. The rearrangement uses TRBV7-2 and TRBJ2-7, with 9 bases identical to TRBD1. The length of the CDR3 is 15 residues. V lost 4 bases, J lost 5 bases, and 9 bases stayed unmatched. The germline V gene has CDR1 SGHTA and CDR2 FQGNSA. The CDR3 here is CASSSYGTGRNEQYF. For the CDR3, the DNA is TGTGCCAGCAGCTCCTACGGGACAGGGCGCAACGAGCAGTACTTC.

The chain joins TRBV5-4 to TRBJ2-3; unclear D gene. The germline V gene encodes CDR1 SGHNT and CDR2 YYREEE (reference sequence). The CDR3 consists of 13 residues. Trimming removed 1 base from V and 4 bases from J, with 7 bases in between. The CDR3 loop reads CASSLYGPDTQYF. CDR3 coding DNA: TGTGCCAGCAGCTTGTACGGTCCAGATACGCAGTATTTT.

On this clonotype: At one end, the junction sequence differs from germline, possibly due to a read error. This sequence joins TRBV7-7 and TRBJ2-2, with 7 bases lining up with TRBD2. The CDR3 consists of 17 residues. Germline CDR1 reads SSHAT; CDR2 reads FNYEAQ (reference sequence). For the CDR3, the DNA is TGTGCTAGCAGCTTAGCCGGCGGGAGCCTTAACACCGGGGAGCTGTTTTTT. It specifies CASSLAGGSLNTGELFF. The full variable domain, with the rest looked up from reference TRBV7-7 and TRBJ2-2, is GAGVSQSPRYKVTKRGQDVTLRCDPISSHATLYWYQQALGQGPEFLTYFNYEAQPDKSGLPSDRFSAERPEGSISTLTIQRTEQRDSAMYRCASSLAGGSLNTGELFFGEGSRLTVL.

This clonotype has only a few counts. The gene calls are TRBV24-1 and TRBJ2-2; 7 bases line up with TRBD1. Germline CDR1 reads KGHDR; CDR2 reads SFDVKD. The CDR3 length is 16 residues. Trimming took 0 bases from V and 6 from J; bases not matched to a gene: 6. CDR3 region: CATSDLRQGDPGELFF. DNA for the CDR3: TGTGCCACCAGTGATTTGAGACAGGGAGATCCCGGGGAGCTGTTTTTT.

This clonotype was counted a few times. V is TRBV20-1 and J is TRBJ2-3; 13 positions agree with TRBD2. Germline trimming cut 3 bases from V and 7 bases from J; bases unmatched to any gene: 13. CDR3 length: 17 amino acids. Germline V gene lookup returns CDR1 DFQATT and CDR2 SNEGSKA (reference sequence). CDR3 residues: CSARPLAGGPVGHTQYF. In DNA form, the CDR3 reads TGCAGTGCTAGGCCACTAGCGGGAGGGCCCGTGGGACATACGCAGTATTTT.

This clonotype has just a few counts. This chain uses TRBV28 with TRBJ2-1; D is possibly TRBD1 (6 bases). V gave up 2 bases and J gave up 11 bases, with 10 bases separating them. This CDR3 has 12 amino acids. Looked up from germline, CDR1 is MDHEN and CDR2 is SYDVKM. The CDR3 here is CASSLTDRQQFF. DNA for the CDR3: TGTGCCAGCAGTTTAACTGACAGGCAGCAGTTCTTC.

This clonotype was seen more than once but under ten times. The chain couples TRBV24-1 to TRBJ2-2; a possible D gene is TRBD2 (6 bases). The CDR3 runs 16 residues. Looked up from germline, CDR1 is KGHDR and CDR2 is SFDVKD. Deletions cut 2 bases from V and 5 bases from J, with 14 bases between. CDR3 DNA: TGTGCCACCAGTGATTCGCGGGGCCCAACAACCGGGGAGCTGTTTTTT. Protein product: CATSDSRGPTTGELFF.